These 15 T cell receptor beta chains were sequenced from one sample in a study of blood T cell repertoires in COVID-19. The protocol was immunoSEQ multiplex PCR, while the TCRdb copy is restricted to in-frame clones and leaves out a portion. The sample lists 6,500 to 8,000 clones, around 86% occurring once. The sample taken for sequencing was peripheral blood. Receptors originate from a human donor with active COVID-19. The donor label of this sample is uncertain.

This chain joins TRBV6-5 and TRBJ1-6; 10 nucleotides match TRBD1. CDR1 and CDR2 (germline): MNHEY, SVGAGI. V trimming: 3 bases; J trimming: 8 bases; junction bases outside the gene matches: 7. CDR3 length: 16 amino acids. The CDR3 DNA follows: TGTGCCAGCAGTTATCAGACAGGGGGCAATCATTCACCCCTCCACTTT. This sequence encodes CASSYQTGGNHSPLHF.

The V gene is TRBV15, the J gene TRBJ2-5; 9 nucleotides agree with TRBD2. The V gene end was trimmed by 0 bases and the J gene end by 1 base; junction bases not matched to a gene: 9. This CDR3 is 18 amino acids long. CDR1 is LNHNV, CDR2 YYDKDF, per germline (reference sequence). Here the CDR3 reads CATSRDIVAGGIQETQYF. The CDR3 bases are TGTGCCACCAGCAGAGATATCGTGGCGGGGGGGATCCAAGAGACCCAGTACTTC.

In its sample, this clone was seen once. This sequence joins TRBV10-1 and TRBJ2-1; 7 nucleotides match TRBD2. With 5 bases clipped from V and 3 bases from J, the junction kept 1 base outside the gene matches. The V gene's germline CDR1 is WNHNN and CDR2 SYGVQD (reference sequence). This CDR3 has 13 amino acids. In nucleotides, the CDR3 is TGCGCCAGCAGTAGCGGGGTCTACAATGAGCAGTTCTTC. Protein: CASSSGVYNEQFF.

The genes are TRBV5-5 and TRBJ2-7; the match to TRBD1 covers 8 bases. This CDR3 is 14 amino acids long. The germline V gene encodes CDR1 SGHKS and CDR2 YYEKEE (reference sequence). V shed 7 bases and J 3 bases; nucleotides not matched to a gene: 9. The CDR3 bases are TGTGCCAGCGGAGACAGGGGTTGGGGCTACGAGCAGTACTTC. Its translation: CASGDRGWGYEQYF.

The genes are TRBV7-6 and TRBJ2-2; TRBD2 matches at 8 bases. Germline values: CDR1 SGHVS, CDR2 FNYEAQ. Trimming removed 2 bases from V and 8 bases from J; junction bases left unmatched: 7. This CDR3 contains 15 residues. The CDR3 bases are TGTGCCAGCAGCTTATCCTCCGGGAGGGTTGGGGAGCTGTTTTTT. As protein: CASSLSSGRVGELFF.

In DNA form, the CDR3 reads TGTGCCAGTAGTACCCGGACAGGGAGCTCTGGGGCCAACGTCCTGACTTTC. It is translated as CASSTRTGSSGANVLTF. The chain carries TRBV19 and TRBJ2-6; 8 bases map to TRBD1. The CDR3 has 17 residues. Trimming cost V 4 bases and J 0 bases; bases outside gene matches: 5. Per germline, CDR1 LNHDA and CDR2 SQIVND (reference sequence).

This clone turned up a few times. This rearrangement joins TRBV11-2 to TRBJ2-7; a possible D gene is TRBD1 (5 bases). Germline values: CDR1 SGHAT, CDR2 FQNNGV. Trimming cost V 6 bases and J 5 bases, with 20 bases left between them. This CDR3 comprises 15 residues. CDR3 nucleotide sequence: TGTGCCAGCAGACCGTCAGGGTTGCTTTTCAACGAGCAGTACTTC. Encoded protein: CASRPSGLLFNEQYF.

The V call is TRBV4-1, the J call TRBJ2-1; D is unresolved. Trimming shortened V by 0 bases and J by 7 bases, and 19 bases separated the two germline ends. The length of the CDR3 is 17 residues. The germline V gene has CDR1 MGHRA and CDR2 YSYEKL. The CDR3 spells CASSQDQAKPLRNEQFF. The CDR3 DNA is TGCGCCAGCAGCCAAGATCAAGCAAAGCCGTTAAGAAATGAGCAGTTCTTC.

The chain has TRBV19 and TRBJ1-3; D not resolved. The length of the CDR3 is 12 residues. V lost 8 bases and J lost 1, with 6 bases in between. CDR1 and CDR2 from the germline V gene are LNHDA and SQIVND (reference sequence). The chain's CDR3 is CASSESGNTIYF. The CDR3 nucleotides read TGTGCCAGTTCAGAATCTGGAAACACCATATATTTT. Full variable domain (rest looked up from reference TRBV19 and TRBJ1-3): DGGITQSPKYLFRKEGQNVTLSCEQNLNHDAMYWYRQDPGQGLRLIYYSQIVNDFQKGDIAEGYSVSREKKESFPLTVTSAQKNPTAFYLCASSESGNTIYFGEGSWLTVV.

The sample holds a few counts of this clone. The V and J genes are TRBV4-3 and TRBJ2-3; 9 nucleotides agree with TRBD2. The germline gives CDR1 LGHNA, CDR2 YSLEER. The CDR3 totals 18 residues. V dropped 1 base and J dropped 5; count of bases not matched to a gene: 13. CDR3 protein: CASSQGPRRGGLGDTQYF. For the CDR3, the DNA is TGCGCCAGCAGCCAAGGCCCCCGGCGGGGGGGCCTTGGAGATACGCAGTATTTT.

The V gene is TRBV11-2, the J gene TRBJ2-2, with 7 bases fitting TRBD1. The V and J ends lost 5 bases and 4 bases, in that order; junction bases with no gene match: 1. Germline V gives CDR1 SGHAT, CDR2 FQNNGV. The CDR3 length is 13 residues. The CDR3 region is CASSHRGTGELFF. The CDR3 region has the DNA TGTGCCAGCAGCCACAGGGGCACCGGGGAGCTGTTTTTT.

The CDR3 nucleotides are TGTGCCACCAGTGATTTGCCTACCCGGCAGGGAACCTACAATGAGCAGTTCTTC. It specifies CATSDLPTRQGTYNEQFF. The rearrangement links TRBV24-1 to TRBJ2-1; TRBD1 might be the D (5 bases). The CDR3 loop spans 18 amino acids. Per the germline V gene, CDR1 is KGHDR and CDR2 is SFDVKD. The ends were cut back, 0 bases at V and 2 bases at J, with 16 bases in the middle.

This chain links TRBV18 with TRBJ1-2; 7 positions agree with TRBD1. The CDR3 covers 15 residues. Germline trimming cut 3 bases from V and 1 base from J; bases unmatched to any gene: 5. Per the germline V gene, CDR1 is KGHSH and CDR2 is LQKENI. The CDR3 here is CASSPDQGGNYGYTF. Here the CDR3 DNA reads TGTGCCAGCTCACCGGACCAGGGGGGTAACTATGGCTACACCTTC.

This sequence joins TRBV12-5 and TRBJ1-1; 11 bases fit TRBD1. The CDR3 runs to 16 residues. Germline assignment: CDR1 LGHNT and CDR2 FRNRAP. The ends lost 3 bases at V and 5 bases at J; junction bases unmatched: 8. CDR3 in DNA: TGTGCTAGTGGTTTTGGGACAGGGGGACGGAATACTGAAGCTTTCTTT. It translates to CASGFGTGGRNTEAFF.

This chain connects TRBV19 to TRBJ2-6, with 8 bases lining up with TRBD1. V lost 4 bases, J lost 4 bases, and 9 bases stayed unmatched. The germline V gene has CDR1 LNHDA and CDR2 SQIVND (reference sequence). CDR3 length: 17 amino acids. The CDR3 loop reads CASSKKQQGVGANVLTF. CDR3 bases: TGTGCCAGTAGTAAAAAACAACAGGGGGTAGGGGCCAACGTCCTGACTTTC.